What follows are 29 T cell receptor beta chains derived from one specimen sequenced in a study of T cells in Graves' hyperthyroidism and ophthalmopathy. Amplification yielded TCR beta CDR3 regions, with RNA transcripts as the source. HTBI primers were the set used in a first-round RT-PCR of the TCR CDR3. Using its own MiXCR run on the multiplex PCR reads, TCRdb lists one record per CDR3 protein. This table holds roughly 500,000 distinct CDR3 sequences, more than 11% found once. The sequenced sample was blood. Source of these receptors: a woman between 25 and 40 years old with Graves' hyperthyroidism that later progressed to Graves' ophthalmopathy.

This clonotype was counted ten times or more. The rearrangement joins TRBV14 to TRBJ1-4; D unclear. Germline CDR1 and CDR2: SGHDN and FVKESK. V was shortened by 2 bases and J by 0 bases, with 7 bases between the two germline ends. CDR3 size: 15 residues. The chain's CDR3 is CASSQMRATNEKLFF. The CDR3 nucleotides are TGTGCCAGCAGCCAAATGCGCGCAACTAATGAAAAACTGTTTTTT. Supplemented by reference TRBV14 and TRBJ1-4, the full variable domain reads EAGVTQFPSHSVIEKGQTVTLRCDPISGHDNLYWYRRVMGKEIKFLLHFVKESKQDESGMPNNRFLAERTGGTYSTLKVQPAELEDSGVYFCASSQMRATNEKLFFGSGTQLSVL.

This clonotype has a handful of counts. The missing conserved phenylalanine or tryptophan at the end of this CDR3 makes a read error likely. The CDR3: CASSQGQLNTEAFV. In DNA, the CDR3 is TGTGCCAGCAGCCAAGGCCAGCTTAACACTGAAGCTTTCGTT. The rearrangement links TRBV3-1 to TRBJ1-1; D gene unclear. The CDR3 loop spans 14 amino acids. Germline lookup yields CDR1 LGHDT and CDR2 YNNKEL (reference sequence). Trimming pared 1 base from V and 2 bases from J, leaving 8 bases between.

The CDR3: CASSSGGRGSSTYEQYF. The CDR3 DNA is TGTGCCAGCAGCTCGGGAGGCAGGGGAAGCAGTACCTACGAGCAGTACTTC. The J gene is TRBJ2-7, the V gene TRBV5-4, with D possibly matching TRBD2 (7 bases). The CDR3 has 17 residues. Per germline, CDR1 SGHNT and CDR2 YYREEE (reference sequence). V dropped 3 bases and J dropped 2 bases, with 21 bases sitting between them.

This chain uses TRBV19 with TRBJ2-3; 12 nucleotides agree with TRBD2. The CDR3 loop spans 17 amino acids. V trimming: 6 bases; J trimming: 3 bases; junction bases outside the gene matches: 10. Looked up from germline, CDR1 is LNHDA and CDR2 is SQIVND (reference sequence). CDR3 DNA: TGTGCCAGTAGCCCGACTAGCGGGGGAGTTGTAACAGATACGCAGTATTTT. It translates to CASSPTSGGVVTDTQYF.

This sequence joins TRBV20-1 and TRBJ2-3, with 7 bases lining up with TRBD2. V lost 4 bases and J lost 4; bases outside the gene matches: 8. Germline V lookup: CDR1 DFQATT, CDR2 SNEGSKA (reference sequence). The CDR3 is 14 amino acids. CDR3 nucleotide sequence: TGCAGTGCTATACCTACTAGCGACGCAGATACGCAGTATTTT. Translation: CSAIPTSDADTQYF.

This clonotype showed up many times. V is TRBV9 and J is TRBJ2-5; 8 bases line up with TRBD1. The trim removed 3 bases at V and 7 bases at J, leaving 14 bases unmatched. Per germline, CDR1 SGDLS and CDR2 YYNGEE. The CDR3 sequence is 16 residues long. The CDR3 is CASSAGTGFLGVTQYF. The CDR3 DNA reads TGTGCCAGCAGCGCCGGGACAGGCTTCCTTGGGGTGACCCAGTACTTC.

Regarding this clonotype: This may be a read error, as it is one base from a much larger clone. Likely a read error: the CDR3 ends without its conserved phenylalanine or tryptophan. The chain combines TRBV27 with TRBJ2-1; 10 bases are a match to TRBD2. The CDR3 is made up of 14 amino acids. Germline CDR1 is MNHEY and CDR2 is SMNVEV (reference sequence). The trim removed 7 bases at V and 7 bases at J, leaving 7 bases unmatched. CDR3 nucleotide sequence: TGTGCCAGCACCCCAGCGGGAGGGTGGAATGAGCAGTTCTCC. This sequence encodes CASTPAGGWNEQFS.

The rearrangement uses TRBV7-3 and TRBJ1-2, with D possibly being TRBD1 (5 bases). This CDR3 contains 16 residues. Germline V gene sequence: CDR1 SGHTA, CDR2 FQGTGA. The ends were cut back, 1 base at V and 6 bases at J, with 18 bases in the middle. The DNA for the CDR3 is TGTGCCAGCAGCTTAAATGGCCTGGGGGACGGGCATGGCTACACCTTC. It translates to CASSLNGLGDGHGYTF.

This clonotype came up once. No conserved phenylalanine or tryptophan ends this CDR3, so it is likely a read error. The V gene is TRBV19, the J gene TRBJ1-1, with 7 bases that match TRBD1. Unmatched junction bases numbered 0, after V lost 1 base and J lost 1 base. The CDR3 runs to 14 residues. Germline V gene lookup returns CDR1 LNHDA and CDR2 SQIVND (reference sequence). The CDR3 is CASSIGQGNTEAFS. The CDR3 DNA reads TGTGCCAGTAGTATAGGACAGGGGAACACTGAAGCTTTCTCT.

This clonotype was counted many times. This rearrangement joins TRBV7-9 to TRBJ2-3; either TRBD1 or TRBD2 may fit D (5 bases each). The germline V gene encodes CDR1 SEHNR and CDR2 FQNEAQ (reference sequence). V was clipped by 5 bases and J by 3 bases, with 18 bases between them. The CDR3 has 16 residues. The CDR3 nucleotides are TGTGCCAGCAGCGACGGGACCGACTACCCGACAGATACGCAGTATTTT. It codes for CASSDGTDYPTDTQYF.

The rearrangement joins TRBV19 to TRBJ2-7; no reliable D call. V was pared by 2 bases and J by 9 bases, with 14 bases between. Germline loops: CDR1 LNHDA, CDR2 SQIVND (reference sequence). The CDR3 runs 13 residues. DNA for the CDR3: TGTGCCAGTAGTATACCCGGCACGGAGCTGCAGTACTTC. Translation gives CASSIPGTELQYF.

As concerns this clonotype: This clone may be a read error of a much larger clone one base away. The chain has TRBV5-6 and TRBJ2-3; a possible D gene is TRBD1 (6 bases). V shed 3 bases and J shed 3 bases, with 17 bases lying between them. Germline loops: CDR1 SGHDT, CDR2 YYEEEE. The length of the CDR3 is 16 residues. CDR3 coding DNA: TGTGCCAGCAGCTGGGACCCACAGGGAGAGACAGATACGCAGTATTTT. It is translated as CASSWDPQGETDTQYF.

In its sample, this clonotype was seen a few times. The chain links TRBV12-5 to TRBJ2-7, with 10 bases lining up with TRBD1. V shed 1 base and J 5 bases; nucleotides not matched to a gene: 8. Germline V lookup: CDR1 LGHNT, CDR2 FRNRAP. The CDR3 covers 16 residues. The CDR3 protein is CASGLAPGTGAHEQYF. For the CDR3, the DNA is TGTGCTAGTGGTTTGGCCCCCGGGACAGGGGCCCACGAGCAGTACTTC.

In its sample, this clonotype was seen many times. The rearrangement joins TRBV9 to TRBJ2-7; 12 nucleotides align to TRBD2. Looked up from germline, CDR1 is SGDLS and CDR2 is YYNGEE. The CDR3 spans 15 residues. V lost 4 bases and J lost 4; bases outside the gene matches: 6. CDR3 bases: TGTGCCAGCAGCCCCTCAGGACTAGCGGGGTACGAGCAGTACTTC. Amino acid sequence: CASSPSGLAGYEQYF.

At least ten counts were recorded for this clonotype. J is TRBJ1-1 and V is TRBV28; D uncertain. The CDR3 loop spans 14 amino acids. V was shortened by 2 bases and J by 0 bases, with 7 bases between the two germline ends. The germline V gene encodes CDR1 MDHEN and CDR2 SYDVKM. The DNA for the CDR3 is TGTGCCAGCAGTTTACCAGGAATGAACACTGAAGCTTTCTTT. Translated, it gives CASSLPGMNTEAFF.

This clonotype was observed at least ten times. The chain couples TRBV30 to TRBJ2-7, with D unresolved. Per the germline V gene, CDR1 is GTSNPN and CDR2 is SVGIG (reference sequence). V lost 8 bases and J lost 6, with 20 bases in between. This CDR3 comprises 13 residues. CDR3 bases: TGTGCCCCTCCATCCGGAGTTCGGGTCGAGCAGTACTTC. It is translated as CAPPSGVRVEQYF.

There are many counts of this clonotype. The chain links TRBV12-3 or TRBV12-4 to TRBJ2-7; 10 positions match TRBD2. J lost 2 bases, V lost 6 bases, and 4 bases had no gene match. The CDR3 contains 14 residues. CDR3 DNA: TGTGCCAGCAGAACTAGCGGGGAACCCTACGAGCAGTACTTC. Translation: CASRTSGEPYEQYF.

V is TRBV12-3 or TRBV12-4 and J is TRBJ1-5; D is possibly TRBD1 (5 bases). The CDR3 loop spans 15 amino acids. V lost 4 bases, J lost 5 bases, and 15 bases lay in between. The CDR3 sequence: CASSSGRDGDQPQHF. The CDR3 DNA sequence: TGTGCCAGCAGTTCCGGCCGGGACGGAGATCAGCCCCAGCATTTT.

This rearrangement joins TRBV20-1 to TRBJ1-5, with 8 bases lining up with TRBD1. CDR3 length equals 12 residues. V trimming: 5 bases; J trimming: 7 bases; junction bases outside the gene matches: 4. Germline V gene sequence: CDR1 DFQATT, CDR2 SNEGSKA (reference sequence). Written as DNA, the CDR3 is TGCAGTGCTTTTGGGACAGGCCAGCCCCAGCATTTT. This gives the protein CSAFGTGQPQHF.

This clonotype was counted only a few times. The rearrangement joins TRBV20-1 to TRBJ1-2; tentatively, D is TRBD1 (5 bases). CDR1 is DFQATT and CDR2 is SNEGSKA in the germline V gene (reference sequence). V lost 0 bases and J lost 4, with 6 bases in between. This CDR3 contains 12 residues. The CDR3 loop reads CSARETVYGYTF. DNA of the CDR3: TGCAGTGCTAGAGAGACAGTCTATGGCTACACCTTC.

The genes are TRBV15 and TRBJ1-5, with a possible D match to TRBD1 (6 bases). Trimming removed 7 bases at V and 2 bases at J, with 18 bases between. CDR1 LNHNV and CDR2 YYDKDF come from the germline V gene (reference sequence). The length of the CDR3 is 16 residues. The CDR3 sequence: CATKGGLQGGNQPQHF. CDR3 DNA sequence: TGTGCCACCAAGGGGGGGTTACAGGGAGGCAATCAGCCCCAGCATTTT.

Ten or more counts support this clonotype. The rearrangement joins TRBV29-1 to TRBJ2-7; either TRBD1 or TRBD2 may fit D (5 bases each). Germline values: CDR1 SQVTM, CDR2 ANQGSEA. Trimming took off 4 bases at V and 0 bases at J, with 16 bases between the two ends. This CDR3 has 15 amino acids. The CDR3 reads CSVAMGRTSSYEQYF. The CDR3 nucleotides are TGCAGCGTTGCGATGGGACGGACGAGCTCCTACGAGCAGTACTTC.

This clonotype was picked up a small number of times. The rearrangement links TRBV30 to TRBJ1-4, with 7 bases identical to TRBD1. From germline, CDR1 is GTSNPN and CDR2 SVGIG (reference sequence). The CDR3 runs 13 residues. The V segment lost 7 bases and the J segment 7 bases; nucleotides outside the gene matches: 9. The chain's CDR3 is CAFSRGDVEKLFF. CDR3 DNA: TGTGCCTTCTCCAGGGGGGATGTTGAAAAACTGTTTTTT. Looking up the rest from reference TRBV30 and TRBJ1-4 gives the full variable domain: SQTIHQWPATLVQPVGSPLSLECTVEGTSNPNLYWYRQAAGRGLQLLFYSVGIGQISSEVPQNLSASRPQDRQFILSSKKLLLSDSGFYLCAFSRGDVEKLFFGSGTQLSVL.

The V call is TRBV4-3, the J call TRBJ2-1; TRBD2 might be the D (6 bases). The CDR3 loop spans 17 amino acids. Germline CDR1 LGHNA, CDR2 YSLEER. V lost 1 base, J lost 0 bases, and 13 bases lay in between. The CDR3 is CASSQGSSDDSYNEQFF. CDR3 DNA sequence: TGCGCCAGCAGCCAAGGTTCTAGCGACGACTCCTACAATGAGCAGTTCTTC.

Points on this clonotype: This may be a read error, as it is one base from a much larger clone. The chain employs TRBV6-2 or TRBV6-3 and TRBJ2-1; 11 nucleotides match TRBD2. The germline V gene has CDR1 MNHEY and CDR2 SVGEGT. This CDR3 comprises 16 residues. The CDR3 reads CASRPGLAAAYSEQFF. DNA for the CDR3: TGTGCCAGCAGGCCGGGACTAGCGGCCGCCTACAGTGAGCAGTTCTTC.

CDR3 protein: CASSQGTTGISGQETQYF. In DNA, the CDR3 is TGCGCCAGCAGCCAAGGAACCACCGGAATTAGCGGCCAAGAGACCCAGTACTTC. The chain carries TRBV4-1 and TRBJ2-5; tentatively, D is TRBD2 (6 bases). With 1 base removed from V and 1 base from J, the gap between germline ends came to 19 bases. The CDR3 is made up of 18 amino acids. The germline V gene has CDR1 MGHRA and CDR2 YSYEKL.

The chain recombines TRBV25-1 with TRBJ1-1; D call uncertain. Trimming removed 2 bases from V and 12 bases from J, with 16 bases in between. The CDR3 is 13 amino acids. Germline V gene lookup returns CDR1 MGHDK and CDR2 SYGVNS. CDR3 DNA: TGTGCCAGCAGTGAAAATCTTCGCTCGGAGTCTTTCTTT. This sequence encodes CASSENLRSESFF.

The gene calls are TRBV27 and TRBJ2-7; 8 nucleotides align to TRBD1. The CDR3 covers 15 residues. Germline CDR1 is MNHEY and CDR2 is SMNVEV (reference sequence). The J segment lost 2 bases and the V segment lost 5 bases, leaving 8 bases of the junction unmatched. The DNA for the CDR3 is TGTGCCAGCAGTCCGACAGGGGACGGAGCCTACGAGCAGTACTTC. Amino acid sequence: CASSPTGDGAYEQYF.

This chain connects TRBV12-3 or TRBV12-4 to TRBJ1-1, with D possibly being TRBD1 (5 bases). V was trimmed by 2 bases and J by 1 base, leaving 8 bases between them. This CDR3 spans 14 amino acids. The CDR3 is CASSLWGGNTEAFF. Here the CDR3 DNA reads TGTGCCAGCAGTTTATGGGGGGGGAACACTGAAGCTTTCTTT.